Listed here is a single T cell receptor (beta chain). The target of this receptor is not known. No much larger clone exists at a distance of one base, and base qualities are not known. TCRbeta CDR3 regions were amplified from genomic DNA using the immunoSEQ Assay, a bias-controlled multiplex PCR. As for how the authors treated the data: Within the assay, amplification of reference gene primers was used to estimate how many nucleated cells each sample contained. Sequence reads were collapsed and filtered to measure the absolute abundance of every unique TCRbeta CDR3 rearrangement. For each sample, productive Simpson clonality was calculated as the square root of Simpson's diversity index across productive rearrangements. TCRdb mirrors the immuneACCESS table, restricted to in-frame sequences. Some clones are absent from its copies; in checked studies, under half trace to an unresolved V gene, and the reason for the others is unknown. For V, J and clone size, that table is used; D and trimming come from the DNA. In this sample the table shows approximately 250,000 clones, approximately 90% of which occur a single time. About 3% of the sample comes from the top ten.

CDR1 MNHEY and CDR2 SVGAGI are derived from the germline V gene. V lost 8 bases and J lost 3 bases, and the count of bases not matched to a germline gene is 8. There are 14 amino acids in the CDR3, from cysteine to phenylalanine inclusive. Of all the DNA, just the CDR3 is kept, 42 bases in frame from base 1. The data stem from a study of blood T cell repertoires in COVID-19 (dated by TCRdb to about 2020). Background on the whole study: The collaborator samples originated in the United States, Italy and Spain and spanned the acute and convalescent phases of COVID-19. Sample metadata almost always included a de-identified subject ID, COVID-19 status, age in years and sex. The repertoires were released in a freely available public database intended as a resource for research on the immune response to SARS-CoV-2. Deeply sampled blood TCRbeta repertoires from subjects exposed to, actively infected with, or recovered from COVID-19 were included in the dataset. Where available, HLA class I and class II types were taken from metadata supplied by the sample provider and were not determined by assay-based typing. The material from the prospective study consisted of cDNA or gDNA derived from T cells, B-cell-depleted T cells, or PBMCs. Samples were obtained from the ongoing ImmuneRACE study (first 160 participants) and from some 1,200 subjects provided by 6 global collaborators. The paper as a whole reports these results and caveats: The amount of clinical and demographic metadata varied by source and participant and was provided uncurated.

Enrolling through a virtual design, the prospective study's participants ranged in age from roughly 18 to 95 years and lived across roughly 23 United States geographic areas. In the prospective study, cohorts were assigned on the basis of participant-reported clinical history obtained from a screening survey and a study questionnaire. Exposed participants had been in contact with someone with a PCR-confirmed or clinician-diagnosed COVID-19 case within 2 weeks of study entry. In the prospective study, mobile phlebotomists collected whole blood, serum and a nasopharyngeal or oropharyngeal swab from each participant. Over a roughly 2-month period, participants in the prospective study had the option of providing additional blood draws and questionnaires. Before DNA extraction, prospective study blood samples were shipped either frozen or at room temperature.

The receptor was derived from a middle-aged man who had been exposed to COVID-19. This chain joins TRBV6-5 to TRBJ1-1; 8 junctional bases match TRBD1. Specimen: PBMCs or T cells enriched from blood (not recorded which). The nucleotide sequence reads TGTGCCAGCGGGGGGGAGACAGGGGACACTGAAGCTTTCTTT. This translates into CASGGETGDTEAFF.